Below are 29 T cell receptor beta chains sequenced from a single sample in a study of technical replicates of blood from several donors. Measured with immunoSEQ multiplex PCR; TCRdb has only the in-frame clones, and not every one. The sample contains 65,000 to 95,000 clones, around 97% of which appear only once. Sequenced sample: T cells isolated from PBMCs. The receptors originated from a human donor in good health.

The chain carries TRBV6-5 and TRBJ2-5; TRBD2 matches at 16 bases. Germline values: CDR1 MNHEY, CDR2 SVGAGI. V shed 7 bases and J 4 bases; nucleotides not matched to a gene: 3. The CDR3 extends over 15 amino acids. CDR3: CASKGLAGGRETQYF. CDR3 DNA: TGTGCCAGCAAGGGACTAGCGGGAGGGCGAGAGACCCAGTACTTC.

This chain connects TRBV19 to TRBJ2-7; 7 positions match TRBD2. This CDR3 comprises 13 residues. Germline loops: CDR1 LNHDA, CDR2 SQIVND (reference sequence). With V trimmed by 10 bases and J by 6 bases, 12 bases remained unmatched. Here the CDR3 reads CATSLRGDGEQYF. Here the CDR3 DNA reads TGTGCCACCTCCCTTCGGGGGGACGGCGAGCAGTACTTC.

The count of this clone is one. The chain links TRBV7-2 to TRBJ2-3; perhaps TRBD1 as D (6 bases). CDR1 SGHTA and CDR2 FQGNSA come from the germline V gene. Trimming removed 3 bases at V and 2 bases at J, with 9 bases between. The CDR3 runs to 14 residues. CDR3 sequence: CASSFGGFTDTQYF. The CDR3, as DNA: TGTGCCAGCAGCTTTGGGGGCTTCACAGATACGCAGTATTTT.

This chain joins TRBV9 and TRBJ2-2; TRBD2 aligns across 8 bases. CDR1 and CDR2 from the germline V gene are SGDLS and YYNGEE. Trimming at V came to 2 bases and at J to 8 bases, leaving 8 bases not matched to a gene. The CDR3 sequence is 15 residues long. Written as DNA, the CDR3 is TGTGCCAGCAGCGTTTATAGCGGGGAGTATGGGGAGCTGTTTTTT. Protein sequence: CASSVYSGEYGELFF. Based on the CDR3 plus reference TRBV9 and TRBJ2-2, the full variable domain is DSGVTQTPKHLITATGQRVTLRCSPRSGDLSVYWYQQSLDQGLQFLIQYYNGEERAKGNILERFSAQQFPDLHSELNLSSLELGDSALYFCASSVYSGEYGELFFGEGSRLTVL.

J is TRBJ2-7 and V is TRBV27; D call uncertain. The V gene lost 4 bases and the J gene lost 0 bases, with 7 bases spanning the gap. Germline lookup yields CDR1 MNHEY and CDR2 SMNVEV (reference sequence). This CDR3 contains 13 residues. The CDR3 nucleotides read TGTGCCAGCAGTTACGGGTTCTCCTACGAGCAGTACTTC. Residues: CASSYGFSYEQYF.

The CDR3 sequence is CASSPPDGGGYGYTF. The CDR3 nucleotides are TGTGCCAGCAGCCCCCCAGATGGGGGGGGCTATGGCTACACCTTC. The V gene is TRBV7-8, the J gene TRBJ1-2, with a possible D match to TRBD1 (5 bases). Germline CDR1 is SGHVS and CDR2 is FQNEAQ. V was cut by 5 bases and J by 4 bases, with 17 bases left in between. This CDR3 comprises 15 residues. The full variable domain, in which reference TRBV7-8 and TRBJ1-2 provide the parts outside the CDR3, is GAGVSQSPRYKVAKRGQDVALRCDPISGHVSLFWYQQALGQGPEFLTYFQNEAQLDKSGLPSDRFFAERPEGSVSTLKIQRTQQEDSAVYLCASSPPDGGGYGYTFGSGTRLTVV.

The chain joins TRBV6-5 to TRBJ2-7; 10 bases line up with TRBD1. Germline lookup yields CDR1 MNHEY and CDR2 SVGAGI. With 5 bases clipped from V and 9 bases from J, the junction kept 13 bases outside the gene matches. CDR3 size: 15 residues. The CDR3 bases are TGTGCCAGCAGTCAAACACCCGGGACAGGGGCGGGGCAGTACTTC. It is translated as CASSQTPGTGAGQYF.

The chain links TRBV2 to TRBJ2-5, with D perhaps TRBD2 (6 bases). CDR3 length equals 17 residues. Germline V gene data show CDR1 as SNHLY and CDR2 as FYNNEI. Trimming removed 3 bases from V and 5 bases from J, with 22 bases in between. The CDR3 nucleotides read TGTGCCAGCAGTGACTCTTCACGGGAGAAATTCAGGGAGACCCAGTACTTC. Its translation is CASSDSSREKFRETQYF.

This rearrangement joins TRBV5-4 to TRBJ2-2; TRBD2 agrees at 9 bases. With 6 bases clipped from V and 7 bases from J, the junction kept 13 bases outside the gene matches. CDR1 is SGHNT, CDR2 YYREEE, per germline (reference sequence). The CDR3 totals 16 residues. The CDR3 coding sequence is TGTGCCAGCAAAAGGCGGCCTAGCGGGACTCACGGGGAGCTGTTTTTT. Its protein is CASKRRPSGTHGELFF.

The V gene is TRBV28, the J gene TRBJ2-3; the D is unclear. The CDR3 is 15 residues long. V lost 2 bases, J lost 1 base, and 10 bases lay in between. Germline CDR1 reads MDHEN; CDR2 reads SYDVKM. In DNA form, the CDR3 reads TGTGCCAGCAGTTTAGGCAGGATTCGCACAGATACGCAGTATTTT. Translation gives CASSLGRIRTDTQYF.

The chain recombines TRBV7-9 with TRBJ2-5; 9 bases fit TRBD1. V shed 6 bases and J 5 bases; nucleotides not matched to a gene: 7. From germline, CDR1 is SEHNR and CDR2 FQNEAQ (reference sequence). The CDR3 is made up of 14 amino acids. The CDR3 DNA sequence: TGTGCCAGCAGTGTCAACAGGGGGCAGGAGACCCAGTACTTC. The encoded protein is CASSVNRGQETQYF.

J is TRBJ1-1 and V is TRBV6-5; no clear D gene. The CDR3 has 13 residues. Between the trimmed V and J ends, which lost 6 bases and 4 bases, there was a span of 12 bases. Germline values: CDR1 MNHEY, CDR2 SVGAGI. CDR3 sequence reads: CASSLGDGTEAFF. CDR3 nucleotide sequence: TGTGCCAGCAGCCTAGGAGATGGCACTGAAGCTTTCTTT.

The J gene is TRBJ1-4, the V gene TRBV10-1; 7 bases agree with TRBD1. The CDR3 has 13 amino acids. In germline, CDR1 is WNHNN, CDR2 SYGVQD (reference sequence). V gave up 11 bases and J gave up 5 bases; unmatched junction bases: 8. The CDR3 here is CAGYTGENEKLFF. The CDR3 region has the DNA TGCGCCGGCTACACAGGGGAAAATGAAAAACTGTTTTTT.

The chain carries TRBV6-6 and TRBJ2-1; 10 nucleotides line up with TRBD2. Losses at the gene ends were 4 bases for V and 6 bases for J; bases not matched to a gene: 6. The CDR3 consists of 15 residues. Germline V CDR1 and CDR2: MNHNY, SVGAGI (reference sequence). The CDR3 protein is CASSSQLAGINEQFF. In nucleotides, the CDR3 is TGTGCCAGCAGTTCGCAACTAGCGGGGATCAATGAGCAGTTCTTC.

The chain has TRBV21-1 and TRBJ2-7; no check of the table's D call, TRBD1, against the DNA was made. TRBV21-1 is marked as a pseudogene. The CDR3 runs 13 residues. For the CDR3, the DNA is TGTGCCAGCAGCAAAGCATCGGGGTGGGGGCGTACCTTC. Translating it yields CASSKASGWGRTF.

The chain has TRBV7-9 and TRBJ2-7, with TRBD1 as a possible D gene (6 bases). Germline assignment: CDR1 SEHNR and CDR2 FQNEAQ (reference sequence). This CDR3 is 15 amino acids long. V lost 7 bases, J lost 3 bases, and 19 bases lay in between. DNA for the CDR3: TGTGCCAGCACCCTACAGGGTCCCTCCCTCTACGAGCAGTACTTC. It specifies CASTLQGPSLYEQYF.

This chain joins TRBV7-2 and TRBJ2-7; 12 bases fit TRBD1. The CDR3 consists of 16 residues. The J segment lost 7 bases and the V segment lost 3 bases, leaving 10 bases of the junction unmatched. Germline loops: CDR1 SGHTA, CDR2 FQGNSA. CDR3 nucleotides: TGTGCCAGCAGCTTTATTAAGGGACAGGGGGCTAGAGAGCAGTACTTC. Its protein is CASSFIKGQGAREQYF.

As DNA, the CDR3 is TGTGCCAGCTCACCTCTTTTCCGGACCAGGAGAGGGACTGAAGCTTTCTTT. This gives the protein CASSPLFRTRRGTEAFF. The V call is TRBV18, the J call TRBJ1-1; D gene ambiguous. Trimming stripped 3 bases from V and 5 bases from J, with 22 bases between. The germline CDR1 and CDR2 sequences are KGHSH and LQKENI. The CDR3 runs to 17 residues.

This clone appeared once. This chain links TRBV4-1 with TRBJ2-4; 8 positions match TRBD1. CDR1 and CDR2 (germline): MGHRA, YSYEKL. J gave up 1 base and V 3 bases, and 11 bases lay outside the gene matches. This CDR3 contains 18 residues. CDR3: CASSQGRQGTAAKNIQYF. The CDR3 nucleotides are TGCGCCAGCAGCCAGGGAAGACAGGGGACGGCGGCCAAAAACATTCAGTACTTC.

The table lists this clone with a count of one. The CDR3 bases are TGTGCCAGCAGTTTCGTCGACGAGCAGTACTTC. Encoded protein: CASSFVDEQYF. The chain joins TRBV28 to TRBJ2-7; D gene ambiguous. Germline CDR1 and CDR2: MDHEN and SYDVKM. V lost 3 bases and J lost 5, with 5 bases in between. The CDR3 contains 11 residues.

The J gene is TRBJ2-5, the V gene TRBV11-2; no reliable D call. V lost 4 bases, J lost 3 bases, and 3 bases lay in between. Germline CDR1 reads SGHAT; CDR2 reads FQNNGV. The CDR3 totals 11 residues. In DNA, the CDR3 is TGTGCCAGCAGCTCCAAAGAGACCCAGTACTTC. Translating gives CASSSKETQYF.

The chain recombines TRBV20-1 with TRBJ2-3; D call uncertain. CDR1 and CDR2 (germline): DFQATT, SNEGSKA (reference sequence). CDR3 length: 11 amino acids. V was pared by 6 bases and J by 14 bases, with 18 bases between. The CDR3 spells CSAPSPEYLYF. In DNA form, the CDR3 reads TGCAGTGCGCCTTCCCCTGAATACTTGTATTTT.

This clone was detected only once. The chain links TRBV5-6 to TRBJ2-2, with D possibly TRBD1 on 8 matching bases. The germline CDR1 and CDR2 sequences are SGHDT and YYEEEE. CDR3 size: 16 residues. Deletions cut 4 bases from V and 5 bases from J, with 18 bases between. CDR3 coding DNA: TGTGCCAGCAGCCCTATGACAGGGGAGGGGACCGGGGAGCTGTTTTTT. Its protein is CASSPMTGEGTGELFF.

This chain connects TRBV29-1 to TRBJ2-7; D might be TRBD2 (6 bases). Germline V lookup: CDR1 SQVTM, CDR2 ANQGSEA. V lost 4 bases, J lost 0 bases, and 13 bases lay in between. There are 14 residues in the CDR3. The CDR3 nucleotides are TGCAGCGTTGGGAGGGACTTCAGCTCCTACGAGCAGTACTTC. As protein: CSVGRDFSSYEQYF.

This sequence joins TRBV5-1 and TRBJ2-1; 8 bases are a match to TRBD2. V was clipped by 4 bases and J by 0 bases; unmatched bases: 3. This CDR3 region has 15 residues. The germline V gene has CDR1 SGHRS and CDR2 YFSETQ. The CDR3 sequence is CASSREGSSYNEQFF. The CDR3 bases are TGCGCCAGCAGCCGGGAGGGGAGCTCCTACAATGAGCAGTTCTTC. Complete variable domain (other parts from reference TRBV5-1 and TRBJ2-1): KAGVTQTPRYLIKTRGQQVTLSCSPISGHRSVSWYQQTPGQGLQFLFEYFSETQRNKGNFPGRFSGRQFSNSRSEMNVSTLELGDSALYLCASSREGSSYNEQFFGPGTRLTVL.

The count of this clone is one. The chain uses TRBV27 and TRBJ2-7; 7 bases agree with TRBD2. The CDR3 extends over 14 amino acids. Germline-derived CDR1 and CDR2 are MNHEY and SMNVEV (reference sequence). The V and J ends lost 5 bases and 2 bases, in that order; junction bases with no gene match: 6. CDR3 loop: CASSAHGTTYEQYF. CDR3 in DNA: TGTGCCAGCAGTGCCCACGGGACTACCTACGAGCAGTACTTC.

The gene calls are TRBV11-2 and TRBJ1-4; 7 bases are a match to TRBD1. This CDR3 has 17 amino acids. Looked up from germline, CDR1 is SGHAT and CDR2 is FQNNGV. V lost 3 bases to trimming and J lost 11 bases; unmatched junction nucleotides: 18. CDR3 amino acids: CASSFPPGQPHGWKLFF. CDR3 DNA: TGTGCCAGCAGCTTTCCTCCGGGACAGCCCCATGGTTGGAAACTGTTTTTT.

DNA of the CDR3: TGTGCCAGCAGCCGAAAGGGGGCTCAAGTCACCGGGGAGCTGTTTTTT. Translation: CASSRKGAQVTGELFF. This chain connects TRBV7-9 to TRBJ2-2; the match to TRBD1 covers 7 bases. The CDR3 loop spans 16 amino acids. Per germline, CDR1 SEHNR and CDR2 FQNEAQ (reference sequence). The V segment lost 5 bases and the J segment 4 bases; nucleotides outside the gene matches: 10.

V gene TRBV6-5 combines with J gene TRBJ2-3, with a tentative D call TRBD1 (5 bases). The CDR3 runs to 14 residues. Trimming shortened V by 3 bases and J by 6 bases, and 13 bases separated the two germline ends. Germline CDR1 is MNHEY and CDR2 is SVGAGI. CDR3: CASSYSTVLDTQYF. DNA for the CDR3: TGTGCCAGCAGTTATTCGACAGTATTGGATACGCAGTATTTT.